What follows are 20 T cell receptor beta chains derived from one specimen sequenced in a study of blood T cell repertoires in COVID-19. Sequencing was performed with immunoSEQ multiplex PCR; in TCRdb, only in-frame clones are kept and a portion is missing. The sample yields about 250,000 clones, more than 75% seen once. Sequenced sample: peripheral blood. The receptors shown here come from a woman between 55 and 75 years old who had recovered from COVID-19.

V and J are TRBV6-5 and TRBJ2-2; D perhaps matches TRBD1 (5 bases). The V gene's germline CDR1 is MNHEY and CDR2 SVGAGI. V was pared by 7 bases and J by 5 bases, with 11 bases between. This CDR3 is built from 13 residues. CDR3 protein: CASTLGPTGELFF. CDR3 DNA sequence: TGTGCCAGCACCCTGGGGCCTACCGGGGAGCTGTTTTTT.

This chain links TRBV5-6 with TRBJ2-1; D may be TRBD1 (5 bases). This CDR3 has 14 amino acids. Between the trimmed V and J ends, which lost 7 bases and 0 bases, there was a span of 11 bases. Germline values: CDR1 SGHDT, CDR2 YYEEEE. The DNA of the CDR3 is TGTGCCAGCCGGACAAAAAGCTCCTACAATGAGCAGTTCTTC. Its protein product is CASRTKSSYNEQFF.

The gene calls are TRBV7-2 and TRBJ1-3; 9 bases are a match to TRBD1. Trimming cost V 5 bases and J 4 bases; bases outside gene matches: 3. The CDR3 is 14 residues long. Germline V gene data show CDR1 as SGHTA and CDR2 as FQGNSA. The CDR3: CASSQTGGGNTIYF. The CDR3 DNA is TGTGCCAGCAGCCAGACAGGGGGAGGAAACACCATATATTTT.

The chain couples TRBV18 to TRBJ2-7, with 8 bases fitting TRBD1. The junction had 10 bases not matched to a gene; V was cut back by 3 bases and J by 6 bases. Germline CDR1 KGHSH, CDR2 LQKENI. This CDR3 is 15 amino acids long. This CDR3 reads CASSPPGQVSFEQYF. CDR3 in DNA: TGTGCCAGCTCACCTCCGGGACAGGTTTCATTCGAGCAGTACTTC. The whole variable domain, filled in from reference TRBV18 and TRBJ2-7, reads NAGVMQNPRHLVRRRGQEARLRCSPMKGHSHVYWYRQLPEEGLKFMVYLQKENIIDESGMPKERFSAEFPKEGPSILRIQQVVRGDSAAYFCASSPPGQVSFEQYFGPGTRLTVT.

The V and J genes are TRBV28 and TRBJ1-2; 8 bases are a match to TRBD1. The CDR3 is made up of 14 amino acids. With V trimmed by 7 bases and J by 5 bases, 9 bases remained unmatched. Germline values: CDR1 MDHEN, CDR2 SYDVKM. The CDR3: CASTSGGAWYGYTF. For the CDR3, the DNA is TGTGCCAGCACCTCAGGGGGCGCGTGGTATGGCTACACCTTC.

The chain is built from TRBV5-4 and TRBJ1-1; 9 positions match TRBD1. The CDR3 totals 12 residues. Trimming at V came to 5 bases and at J to 7 bases, leaving 3 bases not matched to a gene. Germline CDR1 SGHNT, CDR2 YYREEE (reference sequence). The CDR3 region has the DNA TGTGCCAGCAGACCGACAGGGGGTGAAGCTTTCTTT. Protein product: CASRPTGGEAFF.

CDR3 nucleotide sequence: TGTGCCAGCAGCGAGCGGGAGGGGGTCGAAGCTTTCTTT. Its translation: CASSEREGVEAFF. The chain couples TRBV7-3 to TRBJ1-1; D might be TRBD1 (6 bases). This CDR3 is 13 amino acids long. Germline CDR1 reads SGHTA; CDR2 reads FQGTGA. V lost 5 bases and J lost 8, with 15 bases in between.

V and J are TRBV18 and TRBJ2-5; D gene uncertain. The germline V and J ends were trimmed by 3 bases and 4 bases, with 9 bases remaining between them. CDR3 length: 13 amino acids. Germline assignment: CDR1 KGHSH and CDR2 LQKENI. The CDR3 nucleotides read TGTGCCAGCTCACCCAACTTCGGAGAGACCCAGTACTTC. It translates to CASSPNFGETQYF.

V usage is TRBV6-1 and J usage is TRBJ2-3; D gene unclear. The CDR3 length is 16 residues. Germline V gene lookup returns CDR1 MNHNS and CDR2 SASEGT. V was clipped by 0 bases and J by 2 bases, with 12 bases between them. The chain's CDR3 is CASSEAQLAATDTQYF. For the CDR3, the DNA is TGTGCCAGCAGTGAAGCTCAGTTAGCAGCCACAGATACGCAGTATTTT.

The chain recombines TRBV2 with TRBJ1-2; possible D gene TRBD1, 5 bases. Per the germline V gene, CDR1 is SNHLY and CDR2 is FYNNEI. CDR3 length equals 14 residues. Trimming shortened V by 6 bases and J by 8 bases, and 19 bases separated the two germline ends. The CDR3 nucleotides are TGTGCCAGCAGGAGGGGCCCCTCCGGGAGCGGCTACACCTTC. Translating it yields CASRRGPSGSGYTF.

The chain carries TRBV9 and TRBJ2-7; D is possibly TRBD2 (5 bases). The CDR3 is 17 residues long. Germline CDR1 SGDLS, CDR2 YYNGEE. Trimming stripped 0 bases from V and 5 bases from J, with 21 bases between. CDR3 sequence (DNA): TGTGCCAGCAGCGTAGAAGGGTTATGGTCGGGGAGCCACGAGCAGTACTTC. Protein product: CASSVEGLWSGSHEQYF.

The chain recombines TRBV28 with TRBJ1-5; 7 bases are shared with TRBD1. The CDR3 totals 14 residues. Looked up from germline, CDR1 is MDHEN and CDR2 is SYDVKM. The J segment lost 2 bases and the V segment lost 6 bases, leaving 4 bases of the junction unmatched. The CDR3 DNA is TGTGCCAGCAGGGGGACAGTGGGCAATCAGCCCCAGCATTTT. Amino acids: CASRGTVGNQPQHF.

This clone was found a few times. The rearrangement joins TRBV5-1 to TRBJ2-2; tentatively, D is TRBD2 (6 bases). The CDR3 contains 14 residues. CDR1 and CDR2 (germline): SGHRS, YFSETQ. With 0 bases removed from V and 5 bases from J, the gap between germline ends came to 8 bases. CDR3 coding DNA: TGCGCCAGCAGCTTGGCCGGGAGTACCGGGGAGCTGTTTTTT. Protein: CASSLAGSTGELFF. The full variable domain, rest sourced from reference TRBV5-1 and TRBJ2-2, is KAGVTQTPRYLIKTRGQQVTLSCSPISGHRSVSWYQQTPGQGLQFLFEYFSETQRNKGNFPGRFSGRQFSNSRSEMNVSTLELGDSALYLCASSLAGSTGELFFGEGSRLTVL.

The CDR3 here is CASSSGPSNEQFF. CDR3 sequence (DNA): TGTGCCAGCAGCTCCGGCCCTAGCAATGAGCAGTTCTTC. The chain uses TRBV7-3 and TRBJ2-1; D is undetermined. In germline, CDR1 is SGHTA, CDR2 FQGTGA. The CDR3 spans 13 residues. Trimming stripped 4 bases from V and 6 bases from J, with 10 bases between.

The rearrangement uses TRBV27 and TRBJ1-4, with 8 bases fitting TRBD1. V lost 2 bases to trimming and J lost 4 bases; unmatched junction nucleotides: 6. Germline assignment: CDR1 MNHEY and CDR2 SMNVEV (reference sequence). CDR3 length: 16 residues. The CDR3 coding sequence is TGTGCCAGCAGTTTAGCGGTGGGACAGGTTAATGAAAAACTGTTTTTT. Protein product: CASSLAVGQVNEKLFF.

The chain recombines TRBV29-1 with TRBJ2-3; D is ambiguous. Trimming removed 7 bases at V and 8 bases at J, with 7 bases between. The CDR3 runs to 9 residues. Germline values: CDR1 SQVTM, CDR2 ANQGSEA. The CDR3 DNA reads TGCAGCGGGCCATCTACGCAGTATTTT. Translating gives CSGPSTQYF.

CDR3: CASSLDGTGGNTIYF. The CDR3, as DNA: TGTGCCAGCAGCTTAGATGGCACAGGGGGAAACACCATATATTTT. This rearrangement joins TRBV11-2 to TRBJ1-3; TRBD1 might be the D (6 bases). CDR3 length: 15 residues. Per the germline V gene, CDR1 is SGHAT and CDR2 is FQNNGV. V lost 0 bases, J lost 4 bases, and 10 bases lay in between.

The chain has TRBV28 and TRBJ1-2; 7 bases agree with TRBD1. CDR1 and CDR2 (germline): MDHEN, SYDVKM. V lost 11 bases and J lost 2; bases outside the gene matches: 2. The CDR3 consists of 11 residues. CDR3 sequence: CAGGQNYGYTF. In DNA form, the CDR3 reads TGTGCCGGGGGACAGAACTATGGCTACACCTTC.

Points on this clone: This sample also contains other DNA sequences that code for the same CDR3. The chain recombines TRBV19 with TRBJ2-5, with TRBD2 identical over 8 bases. V lost 0 bases and J lost 1; bases outside the gene matches: 4. The germline V gene encodes CDR1 LNHDA and CDR2 SQIVND (reference sequence). The CDR3 has 16 amino acids. The CDR3 sequence: CASSIDGAGGQETQYF. The DNA of the CDR3 is TGTGCCAGTAGTATAGATGGGGCGGGGGGCCAAGAGACCCAGTACTTC. The entire variable domain, with the rest obtained from reference TRBV19 and TRBJ2-5, is as follows: DGGITQSPKYLFRKEGQNVTLSCEQNLNHDAMYWYRQDPGQGLRLIYYSQIVNDFQKGDIAEGYSVSREKKESFPLTVTSAQKNPTAFYLCASSIDGAGGQETQYFGPGTRLLVL.

This rearrangement joins TRBV28 to TRBJ2-3; 12 bases agree with TRBD1. J was trimmed by 4 bases and V by 2 bases; bases with no gene match: 4. The length of the CDR3 is 16 residues. Germline V gene lookup returns CDR1 MDHEN and CDR2 SYDVKM. As DNA, the CDR3 is TGTGCCAGCAGTTTAGGGACAGGGGGCGCCGCAGATACGCAGTATTTT. It specifies CASSLGTGGAADTQYF. The full variable domain, with the rest looked up from reference TRBV28 and TRBJ2-3, is DVKVTQSSRYLVKRTGEKVFLECVQDMDHENMFWYRQDPGLGLRLIYFSYDVKMKEKGDIPEGYSVSREKKERFSLILESASTNQTSMYLCASSLGTGGAADTQYFGPGTRLTVL.